This TCR beta chain was sequenced for a study of T cell changes during pregnancy in multiple sclerosis. Libraries were prepared by immunoSEQ multiplex PCR; TCRdb keeps only in-frame clonotypes and omits some of them. This sample has some 20,000 clones, with 70% to 90% found just once. This CDR3 contains 16 residues. The V gene's germline CDR1 is MNHEY and CDR2 SMNVEV (reference sequence). The V gene end was trimmed by 4 bases and the J gene end by 2 bases; junction bases not matched to a gene: 11. V usage is TRBV27 and J usage is TRBJ2-7; the match to TRBD1 covers 7 bases. The sequence derives from a female donor in good health, enrolled as a control in a pregnancy study. The sample was CD8+ T cells from peripheral blood mononuclear cells, taken after pregnancy. The CDR3, as DNA: TGTGCCAGCAGTTCGGCTGTGGCAGGGGGTCCCTACGAGCAGTACTTC. Its translation: CASSSAVAGGPYEQYF.